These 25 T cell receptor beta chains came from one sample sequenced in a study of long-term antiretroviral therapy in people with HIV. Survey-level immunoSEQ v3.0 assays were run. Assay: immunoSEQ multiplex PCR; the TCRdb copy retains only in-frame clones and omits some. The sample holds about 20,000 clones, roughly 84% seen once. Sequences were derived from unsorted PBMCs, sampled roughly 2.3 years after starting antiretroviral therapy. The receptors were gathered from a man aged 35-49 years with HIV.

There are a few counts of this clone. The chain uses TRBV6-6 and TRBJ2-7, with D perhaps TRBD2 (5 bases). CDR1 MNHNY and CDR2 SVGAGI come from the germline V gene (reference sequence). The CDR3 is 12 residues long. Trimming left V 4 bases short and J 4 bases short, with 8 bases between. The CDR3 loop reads CASSLGSYEQYF. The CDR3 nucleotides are TGTGCCAGCAGTTTAGGGAGTTACGAGCAGTACTTC.

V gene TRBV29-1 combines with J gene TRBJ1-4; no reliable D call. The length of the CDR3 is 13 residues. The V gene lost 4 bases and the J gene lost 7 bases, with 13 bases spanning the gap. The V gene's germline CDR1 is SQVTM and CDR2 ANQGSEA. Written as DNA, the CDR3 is TGCAGCGTTGGGGCGGGTATGAGTGAAAAACTGTTTTTT. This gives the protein CSVGAGMSEKLFF. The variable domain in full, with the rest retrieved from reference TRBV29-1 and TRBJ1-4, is SAVISQKPSRDICQRGTSLTIQCQVDSQVTMMFWYRQQPGQSLTLIATANQGSEATYESGFVIDKFPISRPNLTFSTLTVSNMSPEDSSIYLCSVGAGMSEKLFFGSGTQLSVL.

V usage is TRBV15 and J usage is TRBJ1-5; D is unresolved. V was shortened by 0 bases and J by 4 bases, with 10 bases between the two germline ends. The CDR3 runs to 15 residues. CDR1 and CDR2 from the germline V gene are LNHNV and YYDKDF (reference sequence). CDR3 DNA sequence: TGTGCCACCAGCAGAGATCACGGCAGTAATCAGCCCCAGCATTTT. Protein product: CATSRDHGSNQPQHF.

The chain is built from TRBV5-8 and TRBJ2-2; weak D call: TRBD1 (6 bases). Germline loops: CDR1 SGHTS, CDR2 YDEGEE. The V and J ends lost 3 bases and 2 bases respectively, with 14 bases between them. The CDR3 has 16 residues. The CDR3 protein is CASSWYRVANTGELFF. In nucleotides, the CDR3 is TGTGCCAGCAGCTGGTACAGGGTGGCCAACACCGGGGAGCTGTTTTTT.

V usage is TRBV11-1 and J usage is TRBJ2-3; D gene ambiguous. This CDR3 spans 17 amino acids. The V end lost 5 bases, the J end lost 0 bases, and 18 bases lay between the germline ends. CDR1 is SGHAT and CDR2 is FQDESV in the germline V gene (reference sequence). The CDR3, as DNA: TGTGCCAGCAGCCCCCCCACGGGCGCGACTAGCACAGATACGCAGTATTTT. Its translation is CASSPPTGATSTDTQYF.

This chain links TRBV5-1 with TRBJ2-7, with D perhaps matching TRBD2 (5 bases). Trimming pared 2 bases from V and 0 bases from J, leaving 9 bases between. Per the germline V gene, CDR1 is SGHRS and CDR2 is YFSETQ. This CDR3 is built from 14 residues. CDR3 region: CASSLEGSSYEQYF. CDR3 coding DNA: TGCGCCAGCAGCTTAGAGGGCAGCTCCTACGAGCAGTACTTC.

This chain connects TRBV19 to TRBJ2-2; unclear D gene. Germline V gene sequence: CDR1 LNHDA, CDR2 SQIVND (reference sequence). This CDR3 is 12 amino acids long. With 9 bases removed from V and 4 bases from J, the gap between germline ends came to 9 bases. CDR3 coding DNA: TGTGCCAGCCCTGACCCCACCGGGGAGCTGTTTTTT. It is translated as CASPDPTGELFF.

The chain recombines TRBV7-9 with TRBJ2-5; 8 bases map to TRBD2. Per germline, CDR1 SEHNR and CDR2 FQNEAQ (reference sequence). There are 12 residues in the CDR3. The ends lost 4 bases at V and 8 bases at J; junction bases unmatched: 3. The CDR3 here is CASSSGGVTQYF. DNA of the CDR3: TGTGCCAGCAGCTCCGGGGGGGTAACCCAGTACTTC.

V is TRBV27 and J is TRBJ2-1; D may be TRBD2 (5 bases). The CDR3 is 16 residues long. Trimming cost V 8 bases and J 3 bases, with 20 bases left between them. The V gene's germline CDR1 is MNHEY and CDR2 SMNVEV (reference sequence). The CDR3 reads CASQPLGGFFYNEQFF. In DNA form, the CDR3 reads TGTGCCAGCCAACCCCTTGGCGGGTTTTTCTACAATGAGCAGTTCTTC.

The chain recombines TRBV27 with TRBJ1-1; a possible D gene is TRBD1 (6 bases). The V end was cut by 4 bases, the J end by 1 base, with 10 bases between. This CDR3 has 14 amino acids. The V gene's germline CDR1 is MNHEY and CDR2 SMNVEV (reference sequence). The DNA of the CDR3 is TGTGCCAGCAGTTCAGGGACACCGAACACTGAAGCTTTCTTT. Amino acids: CASSSGTPNTEAFF.

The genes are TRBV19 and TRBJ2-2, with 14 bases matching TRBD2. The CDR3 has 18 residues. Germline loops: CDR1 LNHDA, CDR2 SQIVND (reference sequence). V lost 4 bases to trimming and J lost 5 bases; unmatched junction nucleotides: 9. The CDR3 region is CASSTRTSGRSRTGELFF. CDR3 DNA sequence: TGTGCCAGTAGTACGAGGACTAGCGGGAGGTCGAGGACCGGGGAGCTGTTTTTT.

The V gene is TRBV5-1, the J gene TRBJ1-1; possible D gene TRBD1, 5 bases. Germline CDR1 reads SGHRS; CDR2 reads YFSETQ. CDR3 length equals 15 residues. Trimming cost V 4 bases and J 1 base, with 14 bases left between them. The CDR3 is CASSLWGQWNTEAFF. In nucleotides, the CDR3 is TGCGCCAGCAGCCTCTGGGGCCAATGGAACACTGAAGCTTTCTTT.

The CDR3 reads CASSLSPSSYNEQFF. The CDR3 DNA is TGTGCCAGCAGTTTATCCCCGAGCTCCTACAATGAGCAGTTCTTC. The chain couples TRBV27 to TRBJ2-1; D unresolved. Germline V lookup: CDR1 MNHEY, CDR2 SMNVEV (reference sequence). V lost 0 bases and J 0 bases, leaving 6 bases between the germline ends. The CDR3 length is 15 residues.

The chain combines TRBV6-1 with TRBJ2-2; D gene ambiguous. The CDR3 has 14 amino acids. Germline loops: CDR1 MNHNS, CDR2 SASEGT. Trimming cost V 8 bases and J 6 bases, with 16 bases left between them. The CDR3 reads CASAKETLSGELFF. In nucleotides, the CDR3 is TGTGCCAGCGCAAAGGAAACACTCTCCGGGGAGCTGTTTTTT.

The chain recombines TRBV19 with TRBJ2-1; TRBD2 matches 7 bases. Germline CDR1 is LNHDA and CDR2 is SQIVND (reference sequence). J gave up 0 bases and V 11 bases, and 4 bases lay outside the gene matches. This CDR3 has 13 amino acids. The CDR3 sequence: CAGGGSSYNEQFF. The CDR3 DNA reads TGTGCCGGGGGGGGAAGCTCCTACAATGAGCAGTTCTTC. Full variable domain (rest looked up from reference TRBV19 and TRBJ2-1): DGGITQSPKYLFRKEGQNVTLSCEQNLNHDAMYWYRQDPGQGLRLIYYSQIVNDFQKGDIAEGYSVSREKKESFPLTVTSAQKNPTAFYLCAGGGSSYNEQFFGPGTRLTVL.

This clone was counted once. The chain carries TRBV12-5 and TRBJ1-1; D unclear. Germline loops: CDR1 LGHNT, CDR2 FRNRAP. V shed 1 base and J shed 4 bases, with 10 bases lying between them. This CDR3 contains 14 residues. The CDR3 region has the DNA TGTGCTAGTGGTTTGGGGATGAGTAGCACTGAAGCTTTCTTT. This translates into CASGLGMSSTEAFF.

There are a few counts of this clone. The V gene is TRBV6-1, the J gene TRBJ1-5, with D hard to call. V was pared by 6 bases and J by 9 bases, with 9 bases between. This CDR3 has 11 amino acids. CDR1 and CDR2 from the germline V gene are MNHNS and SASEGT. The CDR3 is CASSALAPQHF. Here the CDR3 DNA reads TGTGCCAGCAGCGCGTTGGCGCCCCAGCATTTT.

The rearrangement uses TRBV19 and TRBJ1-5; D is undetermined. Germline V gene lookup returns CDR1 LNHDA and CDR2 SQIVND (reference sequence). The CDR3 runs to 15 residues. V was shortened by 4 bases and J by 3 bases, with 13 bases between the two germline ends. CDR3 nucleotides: TGTGCCAGTAGTACCTTGGAAGGGTCCAATCAGCCCCAGCATTTT. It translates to CASSTLEGSNQPQHF. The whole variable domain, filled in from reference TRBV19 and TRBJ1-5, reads DGGITQSPKYLFRKEGQNVTLSCEQNLNHDAMYWYRQDPGQGLRLIYYSQIVNDFQKGDIAEGYSVSREKKESFPLTVTSAQKNPTAFYLCASSTLEGSNQPQHFGDGTRLSIL.

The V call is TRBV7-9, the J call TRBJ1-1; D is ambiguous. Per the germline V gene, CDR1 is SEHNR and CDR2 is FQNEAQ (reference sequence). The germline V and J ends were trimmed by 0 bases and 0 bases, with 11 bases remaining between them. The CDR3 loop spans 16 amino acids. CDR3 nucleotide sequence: TGTGCCAGCAGCTTAGCGCTCGGAGGAATGAACACTGAAGCTTTCTTT. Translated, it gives CASSLALGGMNTEAFF.

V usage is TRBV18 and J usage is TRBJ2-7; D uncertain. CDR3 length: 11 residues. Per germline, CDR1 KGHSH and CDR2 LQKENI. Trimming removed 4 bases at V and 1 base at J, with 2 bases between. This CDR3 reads CASSHSYEQYF. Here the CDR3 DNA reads TGTGCCAGCTCACATTCCTACGAGCAGTACTTC. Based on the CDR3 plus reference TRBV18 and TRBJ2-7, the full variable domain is NAGVMQNPRHLVRRRGQEARLRCSPMKGHSHVYWYRQLPEEGLKFMVYLQKENIIDESGMPKERFSAEFPKEGPSILRIQQVVRGDSAAYFCASSHSYEQYFGPGTRLTVT.

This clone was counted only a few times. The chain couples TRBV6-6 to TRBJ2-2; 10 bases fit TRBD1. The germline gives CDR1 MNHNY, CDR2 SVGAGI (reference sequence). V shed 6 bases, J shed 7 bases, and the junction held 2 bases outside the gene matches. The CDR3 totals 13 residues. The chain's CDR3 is CASRGTGVGELFF. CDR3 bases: TGTGCCAGCAGGGGGACAGGGGTCGGGGAGCTGTTTTTT.

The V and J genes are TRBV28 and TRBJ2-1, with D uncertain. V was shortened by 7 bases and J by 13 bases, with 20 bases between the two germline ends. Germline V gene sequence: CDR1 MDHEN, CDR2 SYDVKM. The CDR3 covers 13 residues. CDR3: CASTLSTPPTQFF. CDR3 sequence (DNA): TGTGCCAGCACCCTCTCGACCCCACCAACCCAGTTCTTC.

The CDR3 region is CASSLASGISEQYF. The CDR3 DNA sequence: TGTGCCAGCAGCTTGGCGAGCGGGATAAGCGAGCAGTACTTC. The chain links TRBV5-4 to TRBJ2-7; 7 nucleotides line up with TRBD2. This CDR3 spans 14 amino acids. V shed 0 bases, J shed 6 bases, and the junction held 6 bases outside the gene matches. Germline loops: CDR1 SGHNT, CDR2 YYREEE (reference sequence).

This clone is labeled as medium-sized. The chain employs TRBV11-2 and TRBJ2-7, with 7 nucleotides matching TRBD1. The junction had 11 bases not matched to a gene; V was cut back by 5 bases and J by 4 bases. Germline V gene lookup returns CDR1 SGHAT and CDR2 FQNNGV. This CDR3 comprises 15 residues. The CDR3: CASSRPGQNLYEQYF. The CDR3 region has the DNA TGTGCCAGCAGCCGACCGGGACAGAATCTTTACGAGCAGTACTTC. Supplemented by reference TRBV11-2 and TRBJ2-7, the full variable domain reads EAGVAQSPRYKIIEKRQSVAFWCNPISGHATLYWYQQILGQGPKLLIQFQNNGVVDDSQLPKDRFSAERLKGVDSTLKIQPAKLEDSAVYLCASSRPGQNLYEQYFGPGTRLTVT.

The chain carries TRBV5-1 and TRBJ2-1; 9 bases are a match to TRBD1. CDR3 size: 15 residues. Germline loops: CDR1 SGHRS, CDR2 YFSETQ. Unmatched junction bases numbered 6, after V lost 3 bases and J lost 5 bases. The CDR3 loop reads CASSSTGGHDNEQFF. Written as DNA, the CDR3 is TGCGCCAGCAGCTCTACAGGGGGCCATGACAATGAGCAGTTCTTC.